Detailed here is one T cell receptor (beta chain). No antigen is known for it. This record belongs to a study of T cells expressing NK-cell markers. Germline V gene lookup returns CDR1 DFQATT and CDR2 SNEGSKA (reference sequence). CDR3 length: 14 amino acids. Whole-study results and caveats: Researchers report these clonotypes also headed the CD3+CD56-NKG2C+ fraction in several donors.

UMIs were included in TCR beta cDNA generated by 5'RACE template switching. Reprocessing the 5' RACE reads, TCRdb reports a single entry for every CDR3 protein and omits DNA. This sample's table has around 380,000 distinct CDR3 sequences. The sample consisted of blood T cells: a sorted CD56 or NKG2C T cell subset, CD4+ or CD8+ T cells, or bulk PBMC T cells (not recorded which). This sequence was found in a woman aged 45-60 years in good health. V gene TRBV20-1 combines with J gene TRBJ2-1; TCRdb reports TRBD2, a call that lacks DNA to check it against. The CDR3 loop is CSARLLAGHNEQFF.